Following are 10 T cell receptor beta chains from one sample sequenced in a study of blood T cell repertoires in COVID-19. Only in-frame clones appear in the TCRdb table, and some are missing; sequencing was by immunoSEQ multiplex PCR. The sample lists about 200,000 clones, around nine tenths occurring once. Specimen: PBMCs or T cells enriched from blood (not recorded which). The source is a woman in her thirties with acute COVID-19.

The CDR3: CATSAGTGAEQFF. For the CDR3, the DNA is TGTGCCACCAGTGCCGGGACAGGCGCTGAGCAGTTCTTC. V and J are TRBV24-1 and TRBJ2-1; 8 nucleotides agree with TRBD1. Germline V gene lookup returns CDR1 KGHDR and CDR2 SFDVKD. The CDR3 runs to 13 residues. J gave up 9 bases and V 5 bases, and 5 bases lay outside the gene matches.

In its sample, this clone was seen once. This chain joins TRBV7-9 and TRBJ1-5; possibly TRBD1 for D (5 bases). The CDR3 loop spans 14 amino acids. Germline CDR1 SEHNR, CDR2 FQNEAQ (reference sequence). Trimming stripped 5 bases from V and 4 bases from J, with 12 bases between. CDR3 in amino acids: CASSIDSVNQPQHF. The CDR3 DNA reads TGTGCCAGCAGCATCGACAGTGTAAATCAGCCCCAGCATTTT.

The CDR3 loop reads CASSRSDGSYEQYF. The CDR3 DNA reads TGCGCCAGCAGCCGATCAGACGGGTCCTACGAGCAGTACTTC. The chain uses TRBV5-1 and TRBJ2-7; D gene ambiguous. The CDR3 covers 14 residues. Between the trimmed V and J ends, which lost 4 bases and 1 base, there was a span of 12 bases. Germline CDR1 reads SGHRS; CDR2 reads YFSETQ.

This chain links TRBV7-9 with TRBJ2-2; TRBD1 matches 8 bases. Germline V CDR1 and CDR2: SEHNR, FQNEAQ (reference sequence). CDR3 length: 15 amino acids. J was trimmed by 1 base and V by 4 bases; bases with no gene match: 2. The CDR3 DNA reads TGTGCCAGCAGCTGGGGGACAGGGAACACCGGGGAGCTGTTTTTT. This encodes CASSWGTGNTGELFF.

The chain links TRBV5-1 to TRBJ2-3; 8 nucleotides align to TRBD1. Unmatched junction bases numbered 8, after V lost 4 bases and J lost 4 bases. The CDR3 spans 15 residues. Per the germline V gene, CDR1 is SGHRS and CDR2 is YFSETQ. CDR3 nucleotides: TGCGCCAGCAGCCCTCAGGGGGCCGAGTCAGATACGCAGTATTTT. As protein: CASSPQGAESDTQYF.

The genes are TRBV5-5 and TRBJ2-2, with D possibly matching TRBD2 (6 bases). Germline values: CDR1 SGHKS, CDR2 YYEKEE (reference sequence). V lost 6 bases and J lost 3, with 9 bases in between. The CDR3 totals 13 residues. The CDR3 DNA is TGTGCCAGCAATTGGGACTACACCGGGGAGCTGTTTTTT. Encoded protein: CASNWDYTGELFF.

V and J are TRBV7-9 and TRBJ1-5; possibly TRBD1 for D (5 bases). V was clipped by 2 bases and J by 2 bases, with 10 bases between them. The CDR3 covers 15 residues. Germline-derived CDR1 and CDR2 are SEHNR and FQNEAQ (reference sequence). The CDR3 sequence is CASSLSSGGNQPQHF. DNA for the CDR3: TGTGCCAGCAGCTTAAGTTCGGGGGGCAATCAGCCCCAGCATTTT.

This clone has only one observation. This rearrangement joins TRBV29-1 to TRBJ1-5; tentatively, D is TRBD1 (5 bases). Germline V gene data show CDR1 as SQVTM and CDR2 as ANQGSEA. This CDR3 is 13 amino acids long. Trimming removed 6 bases at V and 7 bases at J, with 16 bases between. The CDR3 is CSVLPREGQPQHF. Here the CDR3 DNA reads TGCAGCGTCCTCCCCAGGGAAGGACAGCCCCAGCATTTT.

This CDR3 is CARGREVAGEKDTQYF. CDR3 bases: TGTGCCAGGGGGAGGGAGGTAGCGGGGGAGAAAGATACGCAGTATTTT. The chain uses TRBV2 and TRBJ2-3; TRBD2 aligns across 9 bases. This CDR3 is built from 16 residues. J lost 5 bases, V lost 9 bases, and 15 bases had no gene match. CDR1 is SNHLY and CDR2 is FYNNEI in the germline V gene.

The chain carries TRBV20-1 and TRBJ1-1; D gene unclear. The CDR3 runs 10 residues. Germline V gene sequence: CDR1 DFQATT, CDR2 SNEGSKA (reference sequence). V dropped 2 bases and J dropped 5 bases, with 3 bases sitting between them. CDR3 in DNA: TGCAGTGCTAGATTAACTGAAGCTTTCTTT. Amino acid sequence: CSARLTEAFF.